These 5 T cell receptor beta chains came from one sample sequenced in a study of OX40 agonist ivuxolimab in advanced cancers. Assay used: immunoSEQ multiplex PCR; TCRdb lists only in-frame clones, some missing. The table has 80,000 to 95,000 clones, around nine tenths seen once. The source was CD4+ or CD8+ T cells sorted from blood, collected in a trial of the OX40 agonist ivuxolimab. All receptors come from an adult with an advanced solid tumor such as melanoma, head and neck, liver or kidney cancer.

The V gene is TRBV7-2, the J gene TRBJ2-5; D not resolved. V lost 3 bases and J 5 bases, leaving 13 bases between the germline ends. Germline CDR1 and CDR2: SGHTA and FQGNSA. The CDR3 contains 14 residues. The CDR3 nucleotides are TGTGCCAGCAGCTTCACCCAGGTCCGGGAGACCCAGTACTTC. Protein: CASSFTQVRETQYF.

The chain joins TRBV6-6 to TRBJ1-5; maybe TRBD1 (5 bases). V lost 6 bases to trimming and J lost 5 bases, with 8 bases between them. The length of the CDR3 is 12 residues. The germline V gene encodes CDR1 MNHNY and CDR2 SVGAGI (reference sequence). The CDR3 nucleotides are TGTGCCAGCAGATCAGGGTATCAGCCCCAGCATTTT. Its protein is CASRSGYQPQHF.

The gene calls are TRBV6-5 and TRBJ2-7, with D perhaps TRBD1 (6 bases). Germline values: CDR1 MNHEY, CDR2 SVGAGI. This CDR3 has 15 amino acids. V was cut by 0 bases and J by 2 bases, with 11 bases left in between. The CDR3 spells CASSYSPGQPYEQYF. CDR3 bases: TGTGCCAGCAGTTACTCGCCAGGACAGCCCTACGAGCAGTACTTC.

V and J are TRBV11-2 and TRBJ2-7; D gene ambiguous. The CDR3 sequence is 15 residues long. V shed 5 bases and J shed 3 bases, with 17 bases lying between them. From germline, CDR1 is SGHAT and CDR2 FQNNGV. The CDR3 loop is CASSPLWDVVYEQYF. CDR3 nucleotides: TGTGCCAGCAGCCCATTATGGGATGTCGTCTACGAGCAGTACTTC.

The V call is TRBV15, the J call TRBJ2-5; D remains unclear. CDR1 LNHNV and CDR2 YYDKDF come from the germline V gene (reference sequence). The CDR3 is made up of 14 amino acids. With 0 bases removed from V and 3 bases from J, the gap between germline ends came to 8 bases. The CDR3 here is CATSRDRSEETQYF. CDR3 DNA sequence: TGTGCCACCAGCAGAGATCGCTCGGAAGAGACCCAGTACTTC.